The clone carrying this TCR beta chain was recorded at least ten times. Antigen unknown. V was pared by 5 bases and J by 3 bases, with 10 bases of the junction left unmatched. The CDR3 consists of 16 residues. Germline assignment: CDR1 PRHDT and CDR2 FYEKMQ (reference sequence). This record belongs to a study of T-cell reconstitution after alpha-beta-depleted transplantation in children. Study-level points and caveats: High day-60 TCRbeta diversity in some patients came from surviving recipient T cells and thymic progenitors.

Using unique molecular identifiers, the investigators prepared the TCRbeta library. TCRdb redid the calling of the PCR reads with MiXCR, one entry per CDR3 protein. The sample includes 200,000 to 250,000 distinct CDR3 sequences, roughly 8% of them seen just once. The sequence was collected from a male patient aged 10 to 17 who had a stem cell transplant for acute lymphoblastic leukemia, so the T cells may come from the graft donor. The rearrangement uses TRBV13 and TRBJ2-7, with 10 bases matching TRBD1. Sequencing was performed on PBMCs, mostly from graft donor cells, taken 180 days after TCRalphabeta/CD19-depleted stem cell transplant. The DNA of the CDR3 is TGTGCCAGCAGCCCTCGCCCCGGGACAGGGGTCTACGAGCAGTACTTC. It encodes CASSPRPGTGVYEQYF. Full variable domain (rest looked up from reference TRBV13 and TRBJ2-7): AAGVIQSPRHLIKEKRETATLKCYPIPRHDTVYWYQQGPGQDPQFLISFYEKMQSDKGSIPDRFSAQQFSDYHSELNMSSLELGDSALYFCASSPRPGTGVYEQYFGPGTRLTVT.